The clone carrying this T cell receptor beta chain was counted a few times. Antigen: not known. PBMCs numbering at least 7 million were isolated per sample. Germline V gives CDR1 SGHTA, CDR2 FQGNSA. V lost 3 bases, J lost 6 bases, and 11 bases lay in between. This CDR3 has 13 amino acids. This specimen belongs to a study of blood T cells in healthy people across ages. Study overall: There was about one barcoded beta molecule captured by template switching per two T cells. Overall study findings and caveats: What prevented conclusive comparison of naive and antigen-experienced cells was that PBMCs were unsorted.

Alongside a J-beta primer mix, a sample-barcoded 5' primer served in a second PCR lasting 7 to 11 cycles. A single record per CDR3 protein comes from TCRdb applying MiXCR to the 5' RACE reads. The table shows 800,000 to 950,000 distinct CDR3 sequences, with under 35% occurring only once. This sample also belongs to another study, concerning T cells of mothers and their children. That paper states: For each mother, over 9.5 million TCR beta CDR3 reads were obtained, and for each child, a few million.

The V and J genes are TRBV7-2 and TRBJ1-2; D is unclear. This sequence originates from a woman aged 40-49 years in good health. Sample: blood. The CDR3 region is CASSFVRAHGYTF. The CDR3 nucleotides read TGTGCCAGCAGCTTTGTTCGGGCCCATGGCTACACCTTC. Combining the CDR3 with reference TRBV7-2 and TRBJ1-2 gives the whole variable domain GAGVSQSPSNKVTEKGKDVELRCDPISGHTALYWYRQSLGQGLEFLIYFQGNSAPDKSGLPSDRFSAERTGGSVSTLTIQRTQQEDSAVYLCASSFVRAHGYTFGSGTRLTVV.